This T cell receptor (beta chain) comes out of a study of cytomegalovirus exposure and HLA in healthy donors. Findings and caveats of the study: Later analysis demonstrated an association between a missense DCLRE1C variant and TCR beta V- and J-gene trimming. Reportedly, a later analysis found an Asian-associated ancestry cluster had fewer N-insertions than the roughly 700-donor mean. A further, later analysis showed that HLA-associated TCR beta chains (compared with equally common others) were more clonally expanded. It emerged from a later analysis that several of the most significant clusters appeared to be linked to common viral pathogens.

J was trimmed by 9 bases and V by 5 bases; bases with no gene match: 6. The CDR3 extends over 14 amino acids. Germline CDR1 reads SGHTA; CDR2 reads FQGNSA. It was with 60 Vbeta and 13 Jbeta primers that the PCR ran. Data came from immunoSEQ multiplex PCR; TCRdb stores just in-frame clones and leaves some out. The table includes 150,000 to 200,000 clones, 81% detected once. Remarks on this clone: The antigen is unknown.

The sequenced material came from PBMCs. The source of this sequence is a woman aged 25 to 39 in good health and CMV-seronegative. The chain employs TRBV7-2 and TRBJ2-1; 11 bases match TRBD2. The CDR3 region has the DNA TGTGCCAGCAGCCCCGTAGCGGGGGGGCCTGAGCAGTTCTTC. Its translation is CASSPVAGGPEQFF.